This T cell receptor (beta chain) was found in a study of beta chain features in type 1 diabetes. There are 14 residues in the CDR3. Germline-derived CDR1 and CDR2 are SGHAT and FQNNGV. Losses at the gene ends were 5 bases for V and 10 bases for J; bases not matched to a gene: 8. Expressed TCRB transcripts were sequenced because the isolated RNA had all been reverse transcribed beforehand. Regulatory, naive and central memory T cell samples averaged approximately 3.5 million reads. Sequencing used immunoSEQ multiplex PCR; TCRdb keeps in-frame clones, though not all of them. The sample holds under 300,000 clones, 25% to 30% seen once.

The V and J genes are TRBV11-2 and TRBJ1-4; 9 bases align to TRBD1. The receptor was derived from a man between 25 and 39 years old in good health. Sequenced input: central memory CD4+ T cells from blood. The CDR3, as DNA: TGTGCCAGCAGCCCGGGACAGGGTGGGGGAAAACTGTTTTTT. Residues: CASSPGQGGGKLFF.